What follows describes a single TCR beta chain. The germline gives CDR1 GTSNPN, CDR2 SVGIG (reference sequence). The CDR3 has 14 residues. V shed 7 bases and J 0 bases; nucleotides not matched to a gene: 5. This sample is part of a study of blood T cell repertoires in COVID-19. Only in-frame clones appear in the TCRdb table, and some are missing; sequencing was by immunoSEQ multiplex PCR. The data hold 200,000 to 300,000 clones, with around 89% observed a single time. The chain combines TRBV30 with TRBJ1-3; 8 nucleotides match TRBD1. This receptor was obtained from a woman in her 30s who had recovered from COVID-19. Sequencing was carried out using PBMCs or T cells enriched from blood (not recorded which). CDR3 DNA sequence: TGTGCCTCAAATGACAGGGGCTCTGGAAACACCATATATTTT. Its protein product is CASNDRGSGNTIYF.